The entry below describes one T cell receptor (beta chain). This record belongs to a study of blood T cell repertoires in COVID-19. Study information: There were acute and convalescent COVID-19 samples, and they came from the United States, Italy and Spain. T cells, B-cell-depleted T cells, or PBMCs provided the cDNA or gDNA that served as material.

V was clipped by 6 bases and J by 2 bases; unmatched bases: 6. Germline lookup yields CDR1 SNHLY and CDR2 FYNNEI. The CDR3 is made up of 14 amino acids. Here immunoSEQ multiplex PCR was the method, and the copy in TCRdb shows in-frame clones only, minus some. This sample has about 320,000 clones; around 90% occur once, and the top ten carry more than 8.5%. The sequence came from a woman between 18 and 29 years old who had recovered from COVID-19. What was sequenced was PBMCs or T cells enriched from blood (not recorded which). The gene calls are TRBV2 and TRBJ2-7, with 8 bases aligning to TRBD1. CDR3 in amino acids: CASSLGQGTYEQYF. In nucleotides, the CDR3 is TGTGCCAGCAGCCTCGGACAGGGAACCTACGAGCAGTACTTC.